The 29 T cell receptor beta chains below all came from one sample that was sequenced in a study of blood T cell repertoires in COVID-19. The protocol was immunoSEQ multiplex PCR, while the TCRdb copy is restricted to in-frame clones and leaves out a portion. In the table there are about 44,000 clones, approximately 88% of which are singletons. The specimen was peripheral blood. The receptors here all came from a woman aged 40 to 50 with acute or convalescent COVID-19.

This clone was seen once. The chain couples TRBV2 to TRBJ1-2, with 11 nucleotides matching TRBD1. The junction had 5 bases not matched to a gene; V was cut back by 8 bases and J by 3 bases. The CDR3 covers 14 residues. Germline CDR1 reads SNHLY; CDR2 reads FYNNEI. CDR3 amino acids: CASVGTGGHYGYTF. The CDR3 coding sequence is TGTGCCAGCGTAGGGACAGGGGGACACTATGGCTACACCTTC.

V usage is TRBV6-1 and J usage is TRBJ1-2, with D hard to call. Germline CDR1 MNHNS, CDR2 SASEGT. Deletions cut 2 bases from V and 4 bases from J, with 5 bases between. This CDR3 contains 12 residues. Here the CDR3 DNA reads TGTGCCAGCAGTGAACGGAGCTATGGCTACACCTTC. Translated: CASSERSYGYTF.

As to this clone: Sequence at one end of the junction differs from germline and may be a read error. The chain employs TRBV2 and TRBJ1-4, with D perhaps matching TRBD1 (6 bases). Germline V lookup: CDR1 SNHLY, CDR2 FYNNEI. The CDR3 covers 13 residues. The CDR3: CASNEQGNEKLFF. The CDR3 DNA is TGTGCCAGCAATGAACAGGGAAATGAAAAACTGTTTTTT.

This chain joins TRBV5-1 and TRBJ2-2, with TRBD1 as a possible D gene (6 bases). Trimming took off 3 bases at V and 0 bases at J, with 9 bases between the two ends. Germline loops: CDR1 SGHRS, CDR2 YFSETQ. The CDR3 covers 15 residues. Here the CDR3 reads CASSSRTANTGELFF. Written as DNA, the CDR3 is TGCGCCAGCAGCTCACGGACAGCGAACACCGGGGAGCTGTTTTTT.

This sequence joins TRBV19 and TRBJ1-2; no definite D call. From germline, CDR1 is LNHDA and CDR2 SQIVND (reference sequence). V was clipped by 1 base and J by 2 bases, with 8 bases between them. The CDR3 sequence is 14 residues long. The CDR3, as DNA: TGTGCCAGTAGTATAGCACAGAGCAACTATGGCTACACCTTC. It specifies CASSIAQSNYGYTF.

The V call is TRBV21-1, the J call TRBJ2-5; TRBD2, the table's D call, lacks a check against the DNA. TRBV21-1 is assigned pseudogene status. The CDR3 has 15 amino acids. CDR3 sequence reads: CAGQSAGARQETQYF. CDR3 coding DNA: TGTGCCGGACAATCGGCGGGGGCGAGACAAGAGACCCAGTACTTC.

In this sample, this clone turned up once. The CDR3 DNA sequence: TGTGCCATCAGTGAGCCGGGACAGGGGTACGAGCAGTACTTC. Translation: CAISEPGQGYEQYF. The J gene is TRBJ2-7, the V gene TRBV10-3, with 10 bases that match TRBD1. The CDR3 runs to 14 residues. Germline V gene sequence: CDR1 ENHRY, CDR2 SYGVKD. Germline trimming cut 2 bases from V and 4 bases from J; bases unmatched to any gene: 2.

The V gene is TRBV7-9, the J gene TRBJ1-2, with TRBD1 as a possible D gene (5 bases). The CDR3 has 13 residues. Trimming shortened V by 3 bases and J by 3 bases, and 8 bases separated the two germline ends. CDR1 SEHNR and CDR2 FQNEAQ come from the germline V gene (reference sequence). Here the CDR3 reads CASSFGGDYGYTF. The CDR3 DNA is TGTGCCAGCAGCTTCGGAGGGGACTATGGCTACACCTTC.

This chain uses TRBV12-3 or TRBV12-4 with TRBJ1-1; D is undetermined. The CDR3 has 12 residues. V lost 2 bases to trimming and J lost 6 bases, with 7 bases between them. The DNA for the CDR3 is TGTGCCAGCAGTTTACAGGCTTCTGAAGCTTTCTTT. Encoded protein: CASSLQASEAFF.

CDR3 protein: CASSLNRGQVYEQYF. In DNA, the CDR3 is TGTGCCAGCAGCCTCAACAGGGGGCAGGTCTACGAGCAGTACTTC. This chain joins TRBV7-2 and TRBJ2-7, with 9 bases identical to TRBD1. CDR1 and CDR2 from the germline V gene are SGHTA and FQGNSA. V lost 5 bases and J lost 3; bases outside the gene matches: 8. This CDR3 has 15 amino acids.

The chain carries TRBV5-4 and TRBJ1-4; no definite D call. CDR1 SGHNT and CDR2 YYREEE come from the germline V gene (reference sequence). The CDR3 runs to 15 residues. V was clipped by 2 bases and J by 5 bases, with 13 bases between them. Written as DNA, the CDR3 is TGTGCCAGCAGCTTCGGTGGGCAGAAGAATGAAAAACTGTTTTTT. It specifies CASSFGGQKNEKLFF.

The V call is TRBV20-1, the J call TRBJ1-4, with D unresolved. Between the trimmed V and J ends, which lost 3 bases and 7 bases, there was a span of 6 bases. The germline V gene has CDR1 DFQATT and CDR2 SNEGSKA (reference sequence). The CDR3 has 11 amino acids. CDR3 protein: CSARSPEKLFF. The CDR3 DNA reads as TGCAGTGCTAGGAGCCCTGAAAAACTGTTTTTT.

V and J are TRBV28 and TRBJ2-5, with D perhaps matching TRBD2 (7 bases). Germline CDR1 is MDHEN and CDR2 is SYDVKM. The CDR3 has 14 residues. V was trimmed by 8 bases and J by 5 bases, leaving 18 bases between them. CDR3 nucleotides: TGTGCCAGCCGCGGAGAGGGGGGGAGGGAGACCCAGTACTTC. Its protein is CASRGEGGRETQYF.

The chain is built from TRBV7-3 and TRBJ1-2; 7 bases match TRBD1. Germline V gives CDR1 SGHTA, CDR2 FQGTGA. After removal of 3 bases from V and 3 bases from J, the junction contained 7 bases not matched to a gene. The CDR3 covers 15 residues. The CDR3 here is CASSFTYGTDYGYTF. Written as DNA, the CDR3 is TGTGCCAGCAGCTTTACGTACGGGACAGACTATGGCTACACCTTC.

This chain joins TRBV5-1 and TRBJ2-2, with TRBD2 matching 8 bases. The CDR3 has 16 amino acids. V shed 0 bases, J shed 0 bases, and the junction held 1 base outside the gene matches. Germline V gene sequence: CDR1 SGHRS, CDR2 YFSETQ. This CDR3 reads CASSLGTSTNTGELFF. Written as DNA, the CDR3 is TGCGCCAGCAGCTTGGGGACTAGCACGAACACCGGGGAGCTGTTTTTT.

The table lists this clone with a few counts. The chain employs TRBV2 and TRBJ1-2; 10 bases are a match to TRBD1. This CDR3 spans 14 amino acids. Per germline, CDR1 SNHLY and CDR2 FYNNEI. V lost 5 bases to trimming and J lost 7 bases; unmatched junction nucleotides: 7. The CDR3 here is CASSSGQGIRGYTF. CDR3 DNA: TGTGCCAGCAGTTCGGGACAGGGGATTCGTGGCTACACCTTC.

The CDR3 DNA follows: TGTGCCAGTAGTATTAGGGACAGGGGCAGGGGCACTGAAGCTTTCTTT. The encoded protein is CASSIRDRGRGTEAFF. This chain uses TRBV19 with TRBJ1-1; 10 positions agree with TRBD1. This CDR3 contains 16 residues. Germline V CDR1 and CDR2: LNHDA, SQIVND (reference sequence). V shed 3 bases, J shed 4 bases, and the junction held 8 bases outside the gene matches.

The V and J genes are TRBV19 and TRBJ1-2; D perhaps matches TRBD1 (6 bases). CDR1 is LNHDA, CDR2 SQIVND, per germline (reference sequence). Trimming pared 5 bases from V and 4 bases from J, leaving 14 bases between. The CDR3 sequence is 14 residues long. The CDR3 DNA reads TGTGCCAGTAGTTTAACAGGGCCCTCCTATGGCTACACCTTC. Residues: CASSLTGPSYGYTF.

This chain links TRBV4-2 with TRBJ2-7; tentatively, D is TRBD2 (5 bases). The CDR3 has 15 residues. Deletions cut 1 base from V and 1 base from J, with 11 bases between. The germline V gene has CDR1 LGHNA and CDR2 YNFKEQ. The CDR3 reads CASSQVGGLSYEQYF. CDR3 coding DNA: TGTGCCAGCAGCCAAGTAGGCGGGCTGTCCTACGAGCAGTACTTC.

The gene calls are TRBV9 and TRBJ2-7; 9 nucleotides match TRBD2. The V gene's germline CDR1 is SGDLS and CDR2 YYNGEE. This CDR3 is 16 amino acids long. After removal of 3 bases from V and 4 bases from J, the junction contained 11 bases not matched to a gene. The CDR3 here is CASSEDLGLAGYEQYF. In nucleotides, the CDR3 is TGTGCCAGCAGCGAGGATTTGGGGCTAGCGGGGTACGAGCAGTACTTC.

The chain combines TRBV19 with TRBJ2-2; a weak D match, TRBD1 (6 bases). The germline CDR1 and CDR2 sequences are LNHDA and SQIVND (reference sequence). The CDR3 has 17 residues. V lost 6 bases and J 5 bases, leaving 22 bases between the germline ends. CDR3: CASRLIQGWSPTGELFF. The DNA of the CDR3 is TGTGCCAGTAGACTGATACAGGGTTGGTCTCCAACCGGGGAGCTGTTTTTT.

The V call is TRBV3-1 (or the pseudogene TRBV3-2), the J call TRBJ2-1; D call uncertain. The V end was cut by 1 base, the J end by 3 bases, with 7 bases between. Germline CDR1 reads LGHDT; CDR2 reads YNNKEL (reference sequence). The CDR3 runs 14 residues. CDR3 protein: CASSQGQLYNEQFF. CDR3 in DNA: TGTGCCAGCAGCCAAGGCCAACTCTACAATGAGCAGTTCTTC.

This chain joins TRBV19 and TRBJ1-2; 8 positions match TRBD1. Germline lookup yields CDR1 LNHDA and CDR2 SQIVND (reference sequence). The CDR3 has 14 amino acids. The junction had 8 bases not matched to a gene; V was cut back by 5 bases and J by 6 bases. As DNA, the CDR3 is TGTGCCAGTAGTGATCAGGGGGCGCTTGATGGCTACACCTTC. As protein: CASSDQGALDGYTF. Based on the CDR3 plus reference TRBV19 and TRBJ1-2, the full variable domain is DGGITQSPKYLFRKEGQNVTLSCEQNLNHDAMYWYRQDPGQGLRLIYYSQIVNDFQKGDIAEGYSVSREKKESFPLTVTSAQKNPTAFYLCASSDQGALDGYTFGSGTRLTVV.

The V and J genes are TRBV7-3 and TRBJ2-1; no clear D. The CDR3 covers 15 residues. The ends were cut back, 5 bases at V and 8 bases at J, with 19 bases in the middle. The V gene's germline CDR1 is SGHTA and CDR2 FQGTGA. Here the CDR3 DNA reads TGTGCCAGCAGCCTGAGCCGTACTGGTCACGATGAGCAGTTCTTC. It codes for CASSLSRTGHDEQFF.

This rearrangement joins TRBV19 to TRBJ1-3; D unclear. Trimming stripped 7 bases from V and 0 bases from J, with 13 bases between. The V gene's germline CDR1 is LNHDA and CDR2 SQIVND (reference sequence). The CDR3 sequence is 15 residues long. CDR3 DNA: TGTGCCAGTAACACTGCAGGCCTCTCTGGAAACACCATATATTTT. It codes for CASNTAGLSGNTIYF.

DNA for the CDR3: TGCGCCAGCAGCTTGGAGGGACAGGGGAGTCAGCCCCAGCATTTT. Its protein is CASSLEGQGSQPQHF. The rearrangement links TRBV5-1 to TRBJ1-5; 10 bases line up with TRBD1. The V segment lost 0 bases and the J segment 6 bases; nucleotides outside the gene matches: 3. Germline V gene lookup returns CDR1 SGHRS and CDR2 YFSETQ. The CDR3 covers 15 residues.

This sequence joins TRBV14 and TRBJ2-7, with D possibly TRBD2 on 6 matching bases. This CDR3 region has 13 residues. Germline V gene lookup returns CDR1 SGHDN and CDR2 FVKESK. V was cut by 4 bases and J by 3 bases, with 10 bases left in between. In DNA form, the CDR3 reads TGTGCCAGCAGCCTAGCGGACTACTACGAGCAGTACTTC. Encoded protein: CASSLADYYEQYF.

In nucleotides, the CDR3 is TGTGCCAGCAGCTTAGCAACTAGCGGGGGGGCGAGGAGCACAGATACGCAGTATTTT. Translated, it gives CASSLATSGGARSTDTQYF. V is TRBV7-8 and J is TRBJ2-3, with TRBD2 matching over 13 bases. V dropped 0 bases and J dropped 0; count of bases not matched to a gene: 6. CDR1 SGHVS and CDR2 FQNEAQ come from the germline V gene. The CDR3 runs to 19 residues.

As DNA, the CDR3 is TGTGCCACCAGTGTCCTACTAGACAGGGCCTTCCCGGAAAAACTGTTTTTT. This gives the protein CATSVLLDRAFPEKLFF. J is TRBJ1-4 and V is TRBV24-1; 7 bases align to TRBD1. Germline CDR1 reads KGHDR; CDR2 reads SFDVKD. The V and J ends lost 5 bases and 8 bases, in that order; junction bases with no gene match: 16. The CDR3 is made up of 17 amino acids.